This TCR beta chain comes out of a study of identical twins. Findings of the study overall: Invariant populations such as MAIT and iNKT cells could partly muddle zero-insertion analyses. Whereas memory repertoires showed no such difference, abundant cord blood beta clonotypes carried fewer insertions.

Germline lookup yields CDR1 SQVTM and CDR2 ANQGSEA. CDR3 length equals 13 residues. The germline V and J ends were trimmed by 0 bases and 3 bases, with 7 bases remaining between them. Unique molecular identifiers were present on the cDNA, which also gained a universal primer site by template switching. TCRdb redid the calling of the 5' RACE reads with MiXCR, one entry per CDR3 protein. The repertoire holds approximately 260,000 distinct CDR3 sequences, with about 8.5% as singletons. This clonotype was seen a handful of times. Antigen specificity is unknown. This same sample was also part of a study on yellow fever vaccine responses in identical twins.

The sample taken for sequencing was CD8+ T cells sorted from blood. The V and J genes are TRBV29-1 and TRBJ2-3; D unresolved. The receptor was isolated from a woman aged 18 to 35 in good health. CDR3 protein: CSVEDGQTDTQYF. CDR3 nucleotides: TGCAGCGTTGAAGATGGGCAGACAGATACGCAGTATTTT.